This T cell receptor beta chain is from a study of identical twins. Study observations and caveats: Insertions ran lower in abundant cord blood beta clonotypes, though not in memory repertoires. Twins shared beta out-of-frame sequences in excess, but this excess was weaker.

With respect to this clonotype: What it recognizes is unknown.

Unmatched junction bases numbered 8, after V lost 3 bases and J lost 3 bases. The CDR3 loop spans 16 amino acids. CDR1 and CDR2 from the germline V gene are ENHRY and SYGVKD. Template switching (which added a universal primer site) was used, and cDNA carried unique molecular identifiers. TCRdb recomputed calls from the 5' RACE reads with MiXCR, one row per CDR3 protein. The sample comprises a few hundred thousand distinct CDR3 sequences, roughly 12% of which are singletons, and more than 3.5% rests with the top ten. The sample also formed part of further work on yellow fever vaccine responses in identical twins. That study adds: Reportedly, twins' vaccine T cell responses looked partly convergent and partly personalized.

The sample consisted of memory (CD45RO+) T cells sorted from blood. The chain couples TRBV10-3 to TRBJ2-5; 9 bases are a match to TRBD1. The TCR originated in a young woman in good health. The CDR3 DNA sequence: TGTGCCATCAGTGATGCTGACAGGGGGTCAAAAGAGACCCAGTACTTC. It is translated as CAISDADRGSKETQYF.